The clone carrying this T cell receptor beta chain was picked up many times. This entry is derived from a study of T-cell reconstitution after alpha-beta-depleted transplantation in children. The trim removed 6 bases at V and 3 bases at J, leaving 10 bases unmatched. The CDR3 has 17 amino acids. Germline-derived CDR1 and CDR2 are DFQATT and SNEGSKA (reference sequence). As it was prepared, the TCRbeta library received unique molecular identifiers. TCRdb called the PCR reads again in MiXCR, with one record for every CDR3 protein. The sample lists roughly 250,000 distinct CDR3 sequences, 6.5% to 9% occurring once.

The sequences come from PBMCs, mostly from graft donor cells, collected 180 days after TCRalphabeta/CD19-depleted stem cell transplant. The rearrangement links TRBV20-1 to TRBJ2-6; 11 bases map to TRBD1. The source of this sequence is a male patient aged 10 to 17 who had a stem cell transplant for acute lymphoblastic leukemia, so the T cells may come from the graft donor. The CDR3, as DNA: TGCAGTGCAACTGGACAGGGGGCAAGATATGGGGCCAACGTCCTGACTTTC. Translation: CSATGQGARYGANVLTF.